These T cell receptor beta chains were read from a single sample in a study of T cells after yellow fever vaccination. TCRdb reanalysed the 5' RACE reads using MiXCR and keeps one entry per CDR3 protein. The sample records some 600,000 distinct CDR3 sequences, 12% being singletons. Sequencing was performed on PBMCs, taken on the day of the yellow fever booster vaccination. The origin of the receptors is a man in his thirties or forties who received the YFV17D yellow fever vaccine. Each CDR3 is given with its conserved first and last residue. A D gene is named only where the DNA matches it firmly. Some rows have no size entry. The others give once, few or many, or a class for an expanded clone.

d_call	clone_size	v_call	j_call	cdr3_nt	cdr3_aa
-	few	TRBV7-9	TRBJ2-7	TGTGCCAGCAGCGAAACACAGGACGAGCAGTACTTC	CASSETQDEQYF
TRBD2	few	TRBV20-1	TRBJ2-1	TGCAGTGCTAGAAGACTAGCGAACAATGAGCAGTTCTTC	CSARRLANNEQFF
-	-	TRBV6-2/TRBV6-3	TRBJ1-2	TGTGCCAGCAGTTACTCGAAGGGAAAAGGACGGGACTATGGCTACACCTTC	CASSYSKGKGRDYGYTF
TRBD2	-	TRBV15	TRBJ2-5	TGTGCCACCAGTTTGGGGGCGGGAGGACTAGAGACCCAGTACTTC	CATSLGAGGLETQYF
-	few	TRBV27	TRBJ1-6	TGTGCCAGCTCTTTTCTAGGGGATTCACCCCTCCACTTT	CASSFLGDSPLHF
TRBD2	few	TRBV11-1	TRBJ2-7	TGTGCCAGCAGCCCGGGACTAGTCGACGAGCAGTACTTC	CASSPGLVDEQYF
-	few	TRBV12-3/TRBV12-4	TRBJ2-3	TGTGCCAGCGTACAGTCGGCGACACAGGATACGCAGTATTTT	CASVQSATQDTQYF
-	-	TRBV11-2	TRBJ2-5	TGTGCCAGCAGCCCCCCCGACGAGACCCAGTACTTC	CASSPPDETQYF
-	few	TRBV20-1	TRBJ2-2	TGCAGTGCTAGCTCCACTACCACCGGGGAGCTGTTTTTT	CSASSTTTGELFF
TRBD2	-	TRBV12-3/TRBV12-4	TRBJ2-1	TGTGCCAGCAGAGCGGGGACTAGCGGGAGCATTTATGAGCAGTTCTTC	CASRAGTSGSIYEQFF
-	-	TRBV14	TRBJ2-7	TGTGCCAGCAGTGGGGGCGGGGACCCCTACGAGCAGTACTTC	CASSGGGDPYEQYF
TRBD1	few	TRBV27	TRBJ2-6	TGTGCCAGCGGAAGACAGGGGGCGAGTGGGGCCAACGTCCTGACTTTC	CASGRQGASGANVLTF
-	-	TRBV7-6	TRBJ1-6	TGTGCCAGCAGCGTACGCTCCTATAATTCACCCCTCCACTTT	CASSVRSYNSPLHF
-	few	TRBV12-3/TRBV12-4	TRBJ2-7	TGTGCCAGCAGTCCCGCATACGCAATCTACGAGCAGTACTTC	CASSPAYAIYEQYF
-	few	TRBV20-1	TRBJ1-2	TGCAGTGCTGGAATGGGACTTAACTATGGCTACACCTTC	CSAGMGLNYGYTF
-	-	TRBV20-1	TRBJ1-4	TGCAGTGTTTTTATGGCCTCTAATGAAAAACTGTTTTTT	CSVFMASNEKLFF
-	-	TRBV5-5	TRBJ2-3	TGTGCCAGCGTTAGGGGTAATCTAGAGTATTTT	CASVRGNLEYF
TRBD2	few	TRBV7-2	TRBJ2-7	TGTGCCAGCAGCTCTCGGACTAGCGGGAGTATCTACGAGCAGTACTTC	CASSSRTSGSIYEQYF
-	-	TRBV7-8	TRBJ2-7	TGTGCCAGCAGCTTAGCGCAAGGTGGGAGATACGAGCAGTACTTC	CASSLAQGGRYEQYF
-	few	TRBV20-1	TRBJ2-3	TGCAGTGCTCCTCCCTCTCATAGACCTGGAGATACGCAGTATTTT	CSAPPSHRPGDTQYF